The T cell receptor (beta chain) under discussion was sequenced for a study of T cell responses to AZD1222 COVID-19 vaccine (dated by TCRdb to the early 2020s). With respect to the entire study: AZD1222 recipients whose second dose came at about 4 weeks and those whose second dose came at about 12 weeks were combined into one group, since spike-specific TCR depth and breadth did not differ between the two schedules. TCR sequencing covered more than 230 trial participants: 200 to 220 given two doses of AZD1222 and approximately 25 given two doses of MenACWY control vaccine. Trial participants were enrolled by age into subgroups of 18-55, 56-69 and 70-plus years, and around 150, 28 and 57 TCR-sequenced participants, respectively, were included in these subgroups. Study-wide conclusions, independent of this receptor: Reportedly, almost half of the unique spike-specific TCRs recognized epitopes lying outside the regions that are mutated in the B.1.351 and B.1.1.7 variants. After two AZD1222 doses, both the breadth and the depth of spike-specific TCRs were significantly higher than at day 0 and than in MenACWY recipients. In the small 56-69-year group, the increase in depth fell short of significance, most likely because of low power. No day 14 peak-response samples were available, so repertoires were characterized only after the peak T cell response. Conclusions about previously exposed vaccinees are limited, since just six AZD1222 recipients were seropositive for SARS-CoV-2 at baseline. Participants were mostly white British and included more females than males, and it was suggested by the authors that clonal diversity may have been underestimated. Vaccine-associated CD4 TCRs spanned the whole spike protein, with dominant responses in regions 160-218 and 743-854.

The sample's time point, from its label and the paper: baseline before first vaccination. Vaccinee samples were obtained from the UK trials COV001 and COV002, which included a single-blind randomized controlled phase 2/3 trial of AZD1222 (ChAdOx1 nCoV-19) in healthy adults. Trial participant PBMC samples were collected at day 0 and day 28 after the second dose for TCRbeta chain sequencing. To note about this clone: Its binding antigen is unknown. No clone much larger than this one lies a single base away; base qualities are absent.

The germline V gene gives CDR1 as SGHTA and CDR2 as FQGTGA. The CDR3 runs 15 amino acids, cysteine and phenylalanine included. The read is trimmed to its CDR3 DNA, 45 bases read in frame from base 1. The junction shows trimming of 6 bases on V and 2 bases on J, and the gene matches do not reach 6 bases of it. The CDR3 regions of human TCRbeta chains were analyzed by immunosequencing. The authors' pipeline ran thus. Repertoire TCRs were matched against a reference library of SARS-CoV-2-specific TCRs generated with the MIRA antigen-specificity platform. Breadth meant the fraction of unique TCRs that were SARS-CoV-2-associated, whereas depth meant the fraction of total T cells that were SARS-CoV-2-associated. Using the MIRA data, each spike-specific TCR was assigned both to the spike region to which the TCR was reactive and to a CD4 or CD8 class. Log10-transformed breadth and depth values were compared by one-way ANOVA with Sidak's multiple comparisons tests. The source is immuneACCESS, and TCRdb retained only in-frame sequences with V and J called. Part of the clones is not carried over; for the studies checked, unresolved V genes explain less than half of this, and the remainder is unexplained. V, J and clone size are taken as reported in that table, and D and trimming were inferred from the DNA itself. Here the sample has about 120,000 clones; under 95% occur a single time. In total, the top ten clones hold roughly 7.8% of the sample.

This specimen consisted of peripheral blood, obtained on day 0 of AZD1222 vaccination. The clonotype comes from an adult in good health. Recombination joined TRBV7-3 with TRBJ2-5, with 10 bases matching TRBD2. The CDR3 reads CASSLGLASQETQYF. The bases are TGTGCCAGCAGTCTGGGACTAGCGTCGCAAGAGACCCAGTACTTC.